The sequence of this T cell receptor (beta chain) was determined in a study of blood T cell repertoires in COVID-19. About the research overall: COVID-19 samples from acute and convalescent phases originated in the United States, Italy and Spain.

In the original analysis: For nucleated cells, counts were estimated from reference gene primer amplification. Method: immunoSEQ multiplex PCR; TCRdb's copy keeps in-frame clones and lacks some. That table gives V, J and clone size, and the DNA gave D and trimming. The sample lists a few hundred thousand clones; 81% were seen once. This receptor was taken from a human donor with acute or convalescent COVID-19. The donor label of this sample is uncertain. The sample consisted of peripheral blood.

The CDR3 reads CATSDLGSGLAGELFF. In nucleotides, the CDR3 is TGTGCCACCAGTGATTTGGGGAGCGGGCTGGCCGGGGAGCTGTTTTTT. The chain uses TRBV24-1 and TRBJ2-2, with a possible D match to TRBD2 (6 bases). The germline gives CDR1 KGHDR, CDR2 SFDVKD. This CDR3 has 16 residues. Trimming took 0 bases from V and 6 from J, leaving 13 bases between them.